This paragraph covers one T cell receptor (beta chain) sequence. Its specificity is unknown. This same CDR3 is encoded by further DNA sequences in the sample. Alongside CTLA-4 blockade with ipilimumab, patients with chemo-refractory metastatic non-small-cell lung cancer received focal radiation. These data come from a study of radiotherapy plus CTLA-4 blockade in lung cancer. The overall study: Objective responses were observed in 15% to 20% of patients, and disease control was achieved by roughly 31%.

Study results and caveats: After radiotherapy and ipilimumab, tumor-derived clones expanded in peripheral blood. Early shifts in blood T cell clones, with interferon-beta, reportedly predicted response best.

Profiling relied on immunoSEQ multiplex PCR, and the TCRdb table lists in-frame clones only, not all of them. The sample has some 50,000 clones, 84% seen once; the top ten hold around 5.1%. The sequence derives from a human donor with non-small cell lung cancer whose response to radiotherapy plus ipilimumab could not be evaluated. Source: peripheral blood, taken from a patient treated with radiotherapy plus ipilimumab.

This chain's CDR3 is CASSSRTGLSSGANVLTF. The CDR3 DNA sequence: TGTGCCAGCAGCTCCAGGACAGGTCTTAGCTCTGGGGCCAACGTCCTGACTTTC. The chain joins TRBV9 to TRBJ2-6; TRBD1 matches 7 bases. CDR3 size: 18 residues. The germline gives CDR1 SGDLS, CDR2 YYNGEE. The V and J ends lost 4 bases and 0 bases, in that order; junction bases with no gene match: 10.